This T cell receptor (beta chain) comes out of a study of CD8+ T cells in alopecia areata. Following RNA extraction, reverse transcription yielded cDNA that acted as the sequencing template. Here immunoSEQ multiplex PCR was the method, and the copy in TCRdb shows in-frame clones only, minus some. The sample contains about 210,000 clones, roughly 64% of which appear only once. The treatment: oral pan-JAK inhibitor, 5-10 mg twice daily. The CDR3 loop spans 13 amino acids. Germline V gene lookup returns CDR1 MGHDK and CDR2 SYGVNS. V was pared by 9 bases and J by 8 bases, with 19 bases between. The J gene is TRBJ1-2, the V gene TRBV25-1; D gene unclear. Sequences were derived from CD4+ T cells sorted from blood, sampled at week 4, from a patient treated with tofacitinib. The sequence was obtained from a human donor with alopecia areata. CDR3 region: CASTSAPTLGYTF. For the CDR3, the DNA is TGTGCCAGTACAAGTGCCCCGACCTTGGGCTACACCTTC.